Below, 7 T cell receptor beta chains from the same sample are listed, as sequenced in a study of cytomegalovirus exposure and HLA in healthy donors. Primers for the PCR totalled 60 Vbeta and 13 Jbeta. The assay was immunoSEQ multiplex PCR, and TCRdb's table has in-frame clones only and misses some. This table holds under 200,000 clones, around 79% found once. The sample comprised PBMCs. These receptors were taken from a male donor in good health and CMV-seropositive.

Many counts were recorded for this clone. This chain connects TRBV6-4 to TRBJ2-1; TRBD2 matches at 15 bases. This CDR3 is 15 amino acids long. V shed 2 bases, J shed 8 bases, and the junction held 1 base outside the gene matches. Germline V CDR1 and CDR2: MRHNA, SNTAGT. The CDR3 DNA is TGTGCCAGCAGTGACGGACTAGCGGGGGGGCATGAGCAGTTCTTC. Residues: CASSDGLAGGHEQFF.

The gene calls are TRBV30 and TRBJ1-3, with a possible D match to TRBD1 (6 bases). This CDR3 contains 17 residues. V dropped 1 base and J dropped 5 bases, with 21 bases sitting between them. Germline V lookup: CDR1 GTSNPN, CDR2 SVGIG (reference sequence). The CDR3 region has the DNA TGTGCCTGGAGTGGCAGGTTCTGGGGAACAGGGCGAAACACCATATATTTT. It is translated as CAWSGRFWGTGRNTIYF. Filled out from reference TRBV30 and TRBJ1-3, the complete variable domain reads SQTIHQWPATLVQPVGSPLSLECTVEGTSNPNLYWYRQAAGRGLQLLFYSVGIGQISSEVPQNLSASRPQDRQFILSSKKLLLSDSGFYLCAWSGRFWGTGRNTIYFGEGSWLTVV.

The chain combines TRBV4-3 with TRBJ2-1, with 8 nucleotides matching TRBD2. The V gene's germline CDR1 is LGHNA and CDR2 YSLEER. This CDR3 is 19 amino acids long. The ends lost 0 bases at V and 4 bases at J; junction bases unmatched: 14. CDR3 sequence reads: CASSQEGLVVSGGYNEQFF. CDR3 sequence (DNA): TGCGCCAGCAGCCAAGAAGGGTTGGTGGTGAGCGGGGGTTACAATGAGCAGTTCTTC.

The CDR3 is CASSLRSAGGSQETQYF. The CDR3 bases are TGTGCCAGCAGCTTAAGGTCCGCGGGGGGAAGCCAAGAGACCCAGTACTTC. J is TRBJ2-5 and V is TRBV7-2, with 8 positions matching TRBD2. This CDR3 has 17 residues. Looked up from germline, CDR1 is SGHTA and CDR2 is FQGNSA. Losses at the gene ends were 2 bases for V and 1 base for J; bases not matched to a gene: 9.

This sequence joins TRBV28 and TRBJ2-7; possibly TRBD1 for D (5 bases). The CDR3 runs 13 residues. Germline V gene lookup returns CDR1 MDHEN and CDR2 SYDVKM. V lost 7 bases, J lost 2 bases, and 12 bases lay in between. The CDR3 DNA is TGTGCCAGCAATCTACAGGATCCCTACGAGCAGTACTTC. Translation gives CASNLQDPYEQYF.

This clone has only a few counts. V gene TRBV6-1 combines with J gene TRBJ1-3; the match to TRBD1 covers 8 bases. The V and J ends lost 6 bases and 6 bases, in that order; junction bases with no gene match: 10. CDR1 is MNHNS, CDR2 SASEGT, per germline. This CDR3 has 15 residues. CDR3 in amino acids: CASRSGGTGENTIYF. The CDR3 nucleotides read TGTGCCAGCAGGAGCGGGGGGACAGGTGAAAACACCATATATTTT.

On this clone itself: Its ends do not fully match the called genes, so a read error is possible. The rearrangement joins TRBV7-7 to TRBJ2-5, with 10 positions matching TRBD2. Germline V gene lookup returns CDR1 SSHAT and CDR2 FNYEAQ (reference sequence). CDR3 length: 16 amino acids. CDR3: CASSLGSGGAGETQYF. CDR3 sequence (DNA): TGTGCTAGCAGTCTCGGGAGCGGGGGGGCAGGGGAGACCCAGTACTTC.